Shown below are 22 T cell receptor beta chains from a single sample sequenced in a study of early T cells in non-severe SARS-CoV-2 infection. TCRdb itself ran the 5' RACE reads through MiXCR, one entry per CDR3 protein. The data hold about 30,000 distinct CDR3 sequences, with 3% to 5% observed a single time. Sequencing was carried out using whole blood. Every receptor here comes from an adult who was a healthcare worker with PCR-confirmed SARS-CoV-2 infection or an uninfected control (not recorded which).

At least ten counts were recorded for this clonotype. The genes are TRBV3-1 and TRBJ1-1; 10 bases match TRBD1. After removal of 3 bases from V and 6 bases from J, the junction contained 13 bases not matched to a gene. Germline V gene data show CDR1 as LGHDT and CDR2 as YNNKEL (reference sequence). The CDR3 runs to 17 residues. CDR3: CASSHPARQGAGAEAFF. The CDR3 DNA reads TGTGCCAGCAGCCACCCCGCCCGACAGGGGGCAGGTGCTGAAGCTTTCTTT.

This clonotype was counted many times. The V gene is TRBV2, the J gene TRBJ1-2, with TRBD1 matching over 12 bases. The CDR3 has 15 residues. Germline V lookup: CDR1 SNHLY, CDR2 FYNNEI. The trim removed 6 bases at V and 8 bases at J, leaving 10 bases unmatched. CDR3 coding DNA: TGTGCCAGCAGCGTCCGGGACAGGGGGCAGAAAGGCTACACCTTC. Translating it yields CASSVRDRGQKGYTF.

This clonotype was detected a few times. The gene calls are TRBV7-7 and TRBJ1-1; D call uncertain. Trimming cost V 5 bases and J 6 bases, with 13 bases left between them. The CDR3 is 13 residues long. The germline CDR1 and CDR2 sequences are SSHAT and FNYEAQ (reference sequence). The CDR3 is CASSHDMSSEAFF. Written as DNA, the CDR3 is TGTGCCAGCAGCCACGACATGAGCTCTGAAGCTTTCTTT.

This clonotype was recorded at least ten times. The V and J genes are TRBV6-1 and TRBJ1-6; 8 bases are a match to TRBD1. The CDR3 covers 14 residues. J was trimmed by 7 bases and V by 4 bases; bases with no gene match: 3. Germline lookup yields CDR1 MNHNS and CDR2 SASEGT. The CDR3 here is CASSGQGWNSPLHF. CDR3 coding DNA: TGTGCCAGCAGTGGACAGGGGTGGAATTCACCCCTCCACTTT.

On this clonotype: With a much larger clone just one base away, this may be a read error. The chain has TRBV7-8 and TRBJ2-7; a weak D match, TRBD2 (6 bases). Per germline, CDR1 SGHVS and CDR2 FQNEAQ. The CDR3 extends over 12 amino acids. Here the CDR3 reads CAGSPGSGEQYF. CDR3 bases: TGTGCCGGCAGCCCCGGGAGCGGGGAGCAGTACTTC.

This clonotype was counted ten times or more. The rearrangement joins TRBV12-3 or TRBV12-4 to TRBJ2-7, with D possibly TRBD2 on 5 matching bases. The V and J ends lost 7 bases and 3 bases respectively, with 7 bases between them. The length of the CDR3 is 11 residues. The CDR3 DNA reads TGTGCCAGCACCGGAGGCTACGAGCAGTACTTC. This codes for CASTGGYEQYF.

This clonotype was detected ten times or more. The DNA is omitted, as the CDR3 cannot be located on it reliably, and the CDR3 follows TCRdb's listing. The chain carries TRBV6-1 and TRBJ1-2; the table gives TRBD1 as D, unverified against the DNA. CDR1 and CDR2 from the germline V gene are MNHNS and SASEGT. The CDR3 has 16 residues if both end residues are counted. CDR3 sequence: CASSSSGQGLNYGYTF.

This clonotype came up many times. The rearrangement uses TRBV4-3 and TRBJ1-1; no reliable D call. CDR3 size: 14 residues. V lost 0 bases and J 1 base, leaving 6 bases between the germline ends. Germline V gene data show CDR1 as LGHNA and CDR2 as YSLEER. CDR3 amino acids: CASSQDLGNTEAFF. Written as DNA, the CDR3 is TGCGCCAGCAGCCAAGATCTGGGGAACACTGAAGCTTTCTTT.

The V and J genes are TRBV7-3 and TRBJ1-6; D not resolved. The CDR3 has 15 residues. V shed 6 bases and J shed 0 bases, with 9 bases lying between them. The V gene's germline CDR1 is SGHTA and CDR2 FQGTGA. This CDR3 reads CASRPESSYNSPLHF. Written as DNA, the CDR3 is TGTGCCAGCAGACCAGAAAGCTCCTATAATTCACCCCTCCACTTT.

In its sample, this clonotype was seen many times. This rearrangement joins TRBV7-2 to TRBJ2-5; D might be TRBD1 or TRBD2, each matching 6 bases. CDR3 length: 15 residues. Trimming removed 2 bases from V and 5 bases from J, with 15 bases in between. Per the germline V gene, CDR1 is SGHTA and CDR2 is FQGNSA. CDR3: CASSLFRGLGETQYF. DNA for the CDR3: TGTGCCAGCAGCTTATTCCGGGGGCTCGGGGAGACCCAGTACTTC.

This clonotype was counted ten times or more. V gene TRBV29-1 combines with J gene TRBJ2-2; the D gene is possibly TRBD2 (5 bases). V lost 7 bases, J lost 5 bases, and 11 bases lay in between. This CDR3 has 12 amino acids. The germline CDR1 and CDR2 sequences are SQVTM and ANQGSEA. The CDR3 DNA follows: TGCAGCGCCGGACTGACAACCGGGGAGCTGTTTTTT. This encodes CSAGLTTGELFF.

In this sample, this clonotype is medium-sized. The rearrangement links TRBV7-2 to TRBJ2-1; D gene unclear. V lost 7 bases, J lost 7 bases, and 14 bases lay in between. This CDR3 spans 13 amino acids. The germline gives CDR1 SGHTA, CDR2 FQGNSA. DNA for the CDR3: TGTGCCAGCACGCAAGACCGGTTGAATGAGCAGTTCTTC. Protein: CASTQDRLNEQFF.

This clonotype was counted a few times. One end of the junction varies from germline; a read error may be responsible. This sequence joins TRBV2 and TRBJ2-1, with TRBD2 identical over 14 bases. There are 13 residues in the CDR3. Germline V gene lookup returns CDR1 SNHLY and CDR2 FYNNEI. CDR3: CASHMTSGRVRIF. Written as DNA, the CDR3 is TGTGCCAGCCACATGACTAGCGGGAGGGTCCGGATCTTC.

This clonotype was found a few times. The V call is TRBV19, the J call TRBJ2-1, with D maybe TRBD2 (5 bases). This CDR3 is 13 amino acids long. V lost 1 base, J lost 10 bases, and 11 bases lay in between. The germline gives CDR1 LNHDA, CDR2 SQIVND (reference sequence). DNA of the CDR3: TGTGCCAGTAGTATAGTACACTGGAGGGAGCAGTTCTTC. It codes for CASSIVHWREQFF. Using reference TRBV19 and TRBJ2-1 for the parts outside the CDR3, the full variable domain is DGGITQSPKYLFRKEGQNVTLSCEQNLNHDAMYWYRQDPGQGLRLIYYSQIVNDFQKGDIAEGYSVSREKKESFPLTVTSAQKNPTAFYLCASSIVHWREQFFGPGTRLTVL.

This clonotype was detected ten times or more. The genes are TRBV20-1 and TRBJ1-2; D unresolved. CDR1 is DFQATT, CDR2 SNEGSKA, per germline (reference sequence). The V end lost 0 bases, the J end lost 0 bases, and 8 bases lay between the germline ends. CDR3 length: 14 residues. CDR3 amino acids: CSARDGVANYGYTF. The CDR3 bases are TGCAGTGCTAGAGATGGGGTAGCTAACTATGGCTACACCTTC.

This clonotype has a handful of counts. The chain combines TRBV3-1 with TRBJ2-5, with 11 bases matching TRBD2. V shed 1 base and J 7 bases; nucleotides not matched to a gene: 11. The CDR3 totals 17 residues. Germline CDR1 reads LGHDT; CDR2 reads YNNKEL (reference sequence). In DNA form, the CDR3 reads TGTGCCAGCAGCCAAGTCCCGGGACTAGCGGATCGGGGGACCCAGTACTTC. It encodes CASSQVPGLADRGTQYF.

This clonotype was seen repeatedly, ten times or more. The chain employs TRBV6-5 and TRBJ1-2, with 7 bases aligning to TRBD1. Germline V gene data show CDR1 as MNHEY and CDR2 as SVGAGI. CDR3 length: 12 amino acids. Losses at the gene ends were 6 bases for V and 8 bases for J; bases not matched to a gene: 6. In DNA form, the CDR3 reads TGTGCCAGCAGGACAGGGTTACGCGGCTACACCTTC. Its protein is CASRTGLRGYTF.

This clonotype was seen a few times. The chain is built from TRBV19 and TRBJ2-3; 8 bases align to TRBD1. The CDR3 extends over 13 amino acids. The germline CDR1 and CDR2 sequences are LNHDA and SQIVND (reference sequence). With 9 bases clipped from V and 3 bases from J, the junction kept 5 bases outside the gene matches. The CDR3 DNA sequence: TGTGCCAGCCGGGACAGGTTAACAGATACGCAGTATTTT. Translating it yields CASRDRLTDTQYF.

In its sample, this clonotype was seen a few times. The J gene is TRBJ1-1, the V gene TRBV30; D might be TRBD1 (6 bases). This CDR3 is 12 amino acids long. Germline V gene sequence: CDR1 GTSNPN, CDR2 SVGIG (reference sequence). Trimming stripped 2 bases from V and 6 bases from J, with 10 bases between. The CDR3 region has the DNA TGTGCCTGGAGTCTGGGGGCGGCTGAAGCTTTCTTT. It translates to CAWSLGAAEAFF.

Many counts were recorded for this clonotype. The chain is built from TRBV7-7 and TRBJ2-5, with 10 bases identical to TRBD2. The CDR3 consists of 16 residues. The germline V gene encodes CDR1 SSHAT and CDR2 FNYEAQ (reference sequence). J gave up 1 base and V 5 bases, and 7 bases lay outside the gene matches. The CDR3 here is CASSRLTSGPQETQYF. The CDR3 nucleotides read TGTGCCAGCAGCCGCCTGACTAGCGGGCCCCAAGAGACCCAGTACTTC.

Sample share makes this clonotype medium-sized. The genes are TRBV20-1 and TRBJ2-5, with 8 nucleotides matching TRBD2. CDR1 is DFQATT, CDR2 SNEGSKA, per germline (reference sequence). Germline trimming cut 3 bases from V and 2 bases from J; bases unmatched to any gene: 8. The CDR3 is 15 residues long. CDR3 amino acids: CSASDPLAGQETQYF. The CDR3 coding sequence is TGCAGTGCTAGCGACCCCTTAGCGGGGCAAGAGACCCAGTACTTC.

This clonotype has ten or more counts. The chain's CDR3 is CASNPPRSLGQTAKTQYF. The CDR3 region has the DNA TGTGCCAGCAATCCCCCCAGAAGCCTGGGACAGACCGCCAAGACCCAGTACTTC. V gene TRBV6-1 combines with J gene TRBJ2-5; 7 bases match TRBD1. Germline lookup yields CDR1 MNHNS and CDR2 SASEGT. V trimming: 7 bases; J trimming: 6 bases; junction bases outside the gene matches: 23. This CDR3 region has 18 residues.